The 9 T cell receptor beta chains below come from one sample, sequenced in a study of blood T cell repertoires in COVID-19 (dated by TCRdb to 2020 to 2021). Library preparation used the immunoSEQ multiplex PCR assay. In TCRdb, the immuneACCESS table is reduced to in-frame sequences with V and J assigned. These tables do not hold every clone; where another copy was compared, an unresolved V gene accounts for under half, and the others remain unexplained. In all, the sample holds approximately 100,000 clones, and around 81% of those were seen once. Jointly, the top ten make up about 4.5% of the sample. Source material: peripheral blood. The receptor set was obtained from a human donor in a cohort sampled during active or convalescent COVID-19.

This clone has a handful of counts. The CDR3 protein is CASRPGLRGTGELFF. The CDR3 DNA is TGTGCCAGCAGACCGGGCCTCCGGGGCACCGGGGAGCTGTTTTTT. J is TRBJ2-2 and V is TRBV7-9; possible D gene TRBD2, 5 bases. V lost 6 bases, J lost 4 bases, and 15 bases lay in between. The CDR3 is made up of 15 amino acids. Germline values: CDR1 SEHNR, CDR2 FQNEAQ (reference sequence).

This clone has more than one count but fewer than ten. J is TRBJ2-1 and V is TRBV3-1 (or the pseudogene TRBV3-2); 8 positions match TRBD2. The V segment lost 2 bases and the J segment 4 bases; nucleotides outside the gene matches: 10. Looked up from germline, CDR1 is LGHDT and CDR2 is YNNKEL (reference sequence). This CDR3 comprises 17 residues. CDR3 DNA: TGTGCCAGCAGCCAATCCCGGGGGGGGTTTGTTTACAATGAGCAGTTCTTC. It is translated as CASSQSRGGFVYNEQFF.

This chain links TRBV28 with TRBJ2-3; TRBD1 might be the D (6 bases). The CDR3 length is 17 residues. Germline-derived CDR1 and CDR2 are MDHEN and SYDVKM. V dropped 5 bases and J dropped 1 base, with 19 bases sitting between them. The CDR3 DNA is TGTGCCAGCAGTCTCTTAGTACAGGGCTGGGGCACAGATACGCAGTATTTT. This codes for CASSLLVQGWGTDTQYF.

This chain joins TRBV7-8 and TRBJ2-7; D perhaps matches TRBD1 (6 bases). This CDR3 is built from 15 residues. Germline CDR1 reads SGHVS; CDR2 reads FQNEAQ. The ends were cut back, 1 base at V and 3 bases at J, with 13 bases in the middle. The CDR3 sequence is CASSLDVGAVYEQYF. CDR3 nucleotides: TGTGCCAGCAGCTTAGACGTGGGGGCTGTCTACGAGCAGTACTTC.

This chain uses TRBV7-9 with TRBJ2-7; TRBD2 might be the D (5 bases). CDR3 length: 15 amino acids. Germline-derived CDR1 and CDR2 are SEHNR and FQNEAQ (reference sequence). Trimming removed 3 bases at V and 1 base at J, with 13 bases between. The CDR3 reads CASSFVQRGSYEQYF. CDR3 sequence (DNA): TGTGCCAGCAGCTTCGTCCAACGGGGATCCTACGAGCAGTACTTC.

This clone appeared once. Different DNA sequences within this sample yield the same CDR3. The chain couples TRBV7-2 to TRBJ2-7; the D gene is possibly TRBD2 (6 bases). V gave up 2 bases and J gave up 0 bases, with 8 bases separating them. This CDR3 comprises 14 residues. Per the germline V gene, CDR1 is SGHTA and CDR2 is FQGNSA. CDR3 DNA sequence: TGTGCCAGCAGCTTATTCGGGAGCTCCTACGAGCAGTACTTC. Translating it yields CASSLFGSSYEQYF.

This chain joins TRBV18 and TRBJ1-2; 7 bases are a match to TRBD1. J lost 4 bases, V lost 6 bases, and 2 bases had no gene match. The germline V gene has CDR1 KGHSH and CDR2 LQKENI. The CDR3 is 12 residues long. The CDR3 region has the DNA TGTGCCAGCTCCGACAGGGTCTATGGCTACACCTTC. This gives the protein CASSDRVYGYTF. The whole variable domain, filled in from reference TRBV18 and TRBJ1-2, reads NAGVMQNPRHLVRRRGQEARLRCSPMKGHSHVYWYRQLPEEGLKFMVYLQKENIIDESGMPKERFSAEFPKEGPSILRIQQVVRGDSAAYFCASSDRVYGYTFGSGTRLTVV.

The rearrangement links TRBV3-1 (or the pseudogene TRBV3-2) to TRBJ2-6, with D possibly being TRBD1 (6 bases). V was pared by 4 bases and J by 2 bases, with 15 bases between. CDR1 and CDR2 (germline): LGHDT, YNNKEL (reference sequence). The CDR3 length is 17 residues. This chain's CDR3 is CASSPPGHRAGANVLTF. CDR3 coding DNA: TGTGCCAGCAGCCCTCCGGGACATAGGGCTGGGGCCAACGTCCTGACTTTC.

The gene calls are TRBV18 and TRBJ1-2, with D possibly matching TRBD1 (5 bases). The CDR3 has 13 amino acids. In germline, CDR1 is KGHSH, CDR2 LQKENI. Trimming cost V 3 bases and J 5 bases, with 10 bases left between them. CDR3: CASSPDQGYGYTF. As DNA, the CDR3 is TGTGCCAGCTCACCTGACCAGGGTTATGGCTACACCTTC.